This TCR beta chain was recovered during a study of blood T cell repertoires in COVID-19 (dated by TCRdb to the early 2020s). For the wider study: Collaborator samples came from the United States, Italy and Spain and covered acute and convalescent phases of COVID-19. The prospective study material was composed of cDNA or gDNA derived from T cells, B-cell-depleted T cells, or PBMCs. Subjects who had been exposed to COVID-19, were actively infected with it, or had recovered from it provided the deeply sampled blood TCRbeta repertoires that made up the dataset. The repertoires were released in a freely available public database intended as a resource for research on the immune response to SARS-CoV-2. Samples were obtained from the ongoing ImmuneRACE study (first 160 participants) and from over 1,000 subjects provided by 6 global collaborators. Nearly every sample came with metadata listing a de-identified subject ID, COVID-19 status, age in years and sex. Where available, HLA class I and class II types were obtained from metadata supplied by the sample provider rather than from assay-based typing. Broader findings and caveats from the paper: How much clinical and demographic metadata was included differed by source and by participant, and the metadata was provided uncurated.

The CDR3 has 14 amino acids, counting the end cysteine and phenylalanine. The sequence is cut down to CDR3 DNA, 42 bases in frame from base 1. A distance of 8 bases separates the germline ends of V and J, which lose 1 base and 2 bases respectively. CDR1 is given as MGHRA and CDR2 as YSYEKL, both from the germline V gene. The immunoSEQ Assay, a bias-controlled multiplex PCR, was used to amplify TCRbeta CDR3 regions from genomic DNA. Turning to the authors' computational methods: The number of nucleated cells in each sample was estimated from the amplification of reference gene primers within the assay. To quantify the absolute abundance of each unique TCRbeta CDR3 rearrangement, sequence reads were collapsed and filtered. For each sample, productive Simpson clonality was calculated as the square root of Simpson's diversity index over productive rearrangements. Imported from immuneACCESS, the table was reduced by TCRdb to in-frame sequences with V and J called. These copies leave out some clones; in studies compared against another copy, an unresolved V gene accounts for under half, and the cause of the remainder is not known. Clone size and V and J calls were adopted from that table, with D and trimming inferred from the DNA. Within this sample are approximately 170,000 clones, with about nine tenths of them counted one time only. The ten largest make up over 15% of the sample.

Collaborating institutions collected whole blood in K2EDTA tubes following their own protocols. For TCRbeta analysis, collaborators shipped samples in one of three forms: frozen whole blood, isolated PBMCs, or DNA extracted from either of those sample types. This clone was observed a handful of times. Its antigen specificity is not known. Per-nucleotide qualities are absent, and no much larger clonotype sits a single base away. Source material: peripheral blood. The rearranged chain carries TRBV4-1 and TRBJ1-2; no D gene can be assigned with confidence. The source of this sequence is a man aged 55-75 years with active or convalescent COVID-19. At the DNA level, the sequence is TGCGCCAGCAGCCAAGCGGGAGGGAACTATGGCTACACCTTC. Translation gives CASSQAGGNYGYTF.